This T cell receptor (beta chain) stems from a study of vaccination and CD4 T cells after COVID-19. Study-wide background: From HCoV-229E, HCoV-OC43, HCoV-NL63 and SARS-CoV-2, overlapping spike peptides were used to stimulate the cells.

In regard to this clonotype: The antigen remains unidentified.

Treatment here: approximately nine-day PBMC culture with coronavirus spike peptide pools or control peptides (ViraFEST assay). Culture conditions combined more than 1.5 million PBMCs per well with about 9 IU/ml IL-2 and roughly 10 ug/ml peptide pools. The V segment lost 4 bases and the J segment 3 bases; nucleotides outside the gene matches: 1. The CDR3 runs 13 residues. From germline, CDR1 is SQVTM and CDR2 ANQGSEA. An Oncomine TCR Beta short-read assay was used to sequence the DNA from cultured CD4+ T cells. TCRdb independently ran MiXCR on the PCR reads; one entry per CDR3 protein. Of about 10,000 distinct CDR3 sequences in the sample, 45% to 50% were seen once.

The sequencing sample was made of CD4+ T cells from blood, cultured in vitro. The chain couples TRBV29-1 to TRBJ2-5; 11 positions match TRBD2. This TCR was recovered from a human donor who had recovered from COVID-19. CDR3 nucleotide sequence: TGCAGCGTTGGGGGACTAGCGGAAGAGACCCAGTACTTC. Its translation: CSVGGLAEETQYF.